Listed below are T cell receptor beta chains from one sample, sequenced in a study of T cells in Graves' hyperthyroidism and ophthalmopathy. A single record per CDR3 protein comes from TCRdb applying MiXCR to the multiplex PCR reads. This table holds about 500,000 distinct CDR3 sequences, around 16% found once. The sample comprised blood. The receptors derive from a woman in her twenties or thirties with Graves' ophthalmopathy. CDR3s include the opening cysteine and the closing phenylalanine or tryptophan. The D gene is left open where the match is weak. Some rows have no size entry. The others give once, few or many, or a class for an expanded clone.

size	V	J	D	DNA	CDR3
many	TRBV7-2	TRBJ2-7	TRBD2	TGTGCCAGCAGCTCCCGGACTAGCGGCTACGAGCAGTACTTC	CASSSRTSGYEQYF
few	TRBV6-4	TRBJ1-5	.	TGTGCCAGCAGTTACGAGCCGGTCGCCGGGCAGCCCCAGCATTTT	CASSYEPVAGQPQHF
many	TRBV7-2	TRBJ2-3	.	TGTGCCAGCAGCTTAGACGGGGGATTATACACAGATACGCAGTATTTT	CASSLDGGLYTDTQYF
many	TRBV27	TRBJ1-6	.	TGTGCCAGCAGTTTATGGAGCGATGATGATTCACCCCTCCACTTT	CASSLWSDDDSPLHF
many	TRBV7-8	TRBJ1-1	.	TGTGCCAGCACGAGGCAGGGAGACACTGAAGCTTTCTTT	CASTRQGDTEAFF
many	TRBV2	TRBJ2-3	.	TGTGCCAGCGGCGGATTAACGGGGGACGATACGCAGTATTTT	CASGGLTGDDTQYF
.	TRBV6-2/TRBV6-3	TRBJ2-7	TRBD1	TGTGCCAGCAGTTGGGACAGGGTGGACGAGCAGTACTTC	CASSWDRVDEQYF
many	TRBV12-3/TRBV12-4	TRBJ2-2	.	TGTGCCAGCAGTCCGACTACAACCGGGGAGCTGTTTTTT	CASSPTTTGELFF
.	TRBV28	TRBJ1-1	TRBD1	TGTGCCAGCAGTTTAGCAGGGGGCCCCACTGAAGCTTTCTTT	CASSLAGGPTEAFF
.	TRBV15	TRBJ1-5	.	TGTGCCACCAGCAGACCCCGAGAGGGGGATCAGCCCCAGCATTTT	CATSRPREGDQPQHF
.	TRBV5-6	TRBJ2-3	TRBD2	TGTGCCAGCAGCCCCAGGGCGGGAGTTCTTGATACGCAGTATTTT	CASSPRAGVLDTQYF
few	TRBV25-1	TRBJ2-5	.	TGTGCCAGCAGTGACATATGGCTTCAAGAGACCCAGTACTTC	CASSDIWLQETQYF
many	TRBV28	TRBJ2-7	.	TGTGCCAGCAGTTTGGGCCGGACGGTCGAGCAGTACTTC	CASSLGRTVEQYF
few	TRBV6-1	TRBJ2-7	.	TGTGCCAGCAGTGGAGTCACATCCTACGAGCAGTACTTC	CASSGVTSYEQYF
many	TRBV6-1	TRBJ2-3	TRBD2	TGTGCCAGCAGCACTACTCGACTAGCGGGAATCGGCACAGATACGCAGTATTTT	CASSTTRLAGIGTDTQYF